What follows is one T cell receptor beta chain and its context. The CDR3 extends over 18 amino acids. V lost 4 bases and J lost 6; bases outside the gene matches: 12. Germline V CDR1 and CDR2: MNHNS, SASEGT. Here immunoSEQ multiplex PCR was the method, and the copy in TCRdb shows in-frame clones only, minus some. Among 640,000 or so clones, around 87% were seen once, and the ten largest hold roughly 0.0086%. This entry belongs to a study of shared T cell receptors in the human thymus. The sample was also reused in another study, on human thymus T cells. That source notes: Donors were healthy Finnish infants having corrective surgery for congenital heart defects.

The genes are TRBV6-1 and TRBJ2-2; 12 nucleotides line up with TRBD1. The origin of this receptor is a boy younger than two with a congenital heart defect. The sequencing sample was made of thymocytes. The CDR3 region has the DNA TGTGCCAGCAGTGCGGGGACAGGGGGCGCCGCCCATGCCGGGGAGCTGTTTTTT. It codes for CASSAGTGGAAHAGELFF.